This T cell receptor (beta chain) was documented in a study of shared clonotypes between healthy human individuals. Caucasian adults living in Nashville, Tennessee, provided all samples. Around 100 million PBMCs were counted before genomic DNA extraction. This CDR3 spans 17 amino acids. CDR1 SGHTA and CDR2 FQGNSA come from the germline V gene. V lost 5 bases, J lost 7 bases, and 16 bases stayed unmatched. Using ten immunoSEQ deep assay plates, investigators sequenced unsorted PBMC DNA. Here immunoSEQ multiplex PCR was the method, and the copy in TCRdb shows in-frame clones only, minus some. The repertoire has hundreds of thousands of clones, around 79% of them found once; the top ten carry around 14%.

Sequencing used PBMCs. This clonotype was obtained from a middle-aged woman in good health. Some clones in this sample may be carry-over from other donors' samples. The rearrangement uses TRBV7-2 and TRBJ2-1; 8 nucleotides agree with TRBD2. CDR3 in amino acids: CASSPPGGGRHSNEQFF. The CDR3 DNA is TGTGCCAGCAGCCCGCCCGGGGGGGGACGGCATTCAAATGAGCAGTTCTTC.